This TCR beta chain was retrieved from a study of sequential checkpoint blockade in melanoma. This clone was recorded a few times. Described treatment: randomized to nivolumab then ipilimumab (arm A) or the reverse (arm B). Patients had received no earlier DNA-damaging chemotherapy. Germline V CDR1 and CDR2: SGHRS, YFSETQ. Trimming at V came to 6 bases and at J to 0 bases, leaving 2 bases not matched to a gene. The length of the CDR3 is 15 residues. Libraries were prepared by immunoSEQ multiplex PCR; TCRdb keeps only in-frame clonotypes and omits some of them. The repertoire includes 2,000 to 3,000 clones, approximately 20% of them detected once, and 3.5% to 4.5% sits in the top ten.

This receptor was taken from a human donor with melanoma. This material consisted of tumor tissue (inferred from file names), taken from a patient given nivolumab and ipilimumab in sequence. The chain joins TRBV5-1 to TRBJ2-3, with 12 bases fitting TRBD2. The CDR3 nucleotides read TGCGCCAGCACAGGACTAGCGGGGAGCACAGATACGCAGTATTTT. As protein: CASTGLAGSTDTQYF.